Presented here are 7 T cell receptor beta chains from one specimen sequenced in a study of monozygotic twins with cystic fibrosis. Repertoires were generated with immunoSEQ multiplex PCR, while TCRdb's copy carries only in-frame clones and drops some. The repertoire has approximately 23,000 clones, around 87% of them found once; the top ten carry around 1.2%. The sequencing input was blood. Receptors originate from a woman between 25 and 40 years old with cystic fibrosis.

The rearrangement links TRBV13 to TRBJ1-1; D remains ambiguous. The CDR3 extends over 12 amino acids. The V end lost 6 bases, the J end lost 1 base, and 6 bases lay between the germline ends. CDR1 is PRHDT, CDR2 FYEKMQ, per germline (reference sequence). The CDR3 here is CASRAGNTEAFF. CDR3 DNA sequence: TGTGCCAGCAGGGCAGGGAACACTGAAGCTTTCTTT.

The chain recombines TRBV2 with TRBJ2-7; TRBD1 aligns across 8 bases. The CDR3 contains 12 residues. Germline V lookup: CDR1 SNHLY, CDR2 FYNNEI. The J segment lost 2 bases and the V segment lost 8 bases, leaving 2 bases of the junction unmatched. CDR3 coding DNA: TGTGCCAGCCAGGGGGCCGCCTACGAGCAGTACTTC. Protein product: CASQGAAYEQYF. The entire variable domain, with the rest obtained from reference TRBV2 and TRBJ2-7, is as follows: EPEVTQTPSHQVTQMGQEVILRCVPISNHLYFYWYRQILGQKVEFLVSFYNNEISEKSEIFDDQFSVERPDGSNFTLKIRSTKLEDSAMYFCASQGAAYEQYFGPGTRLTVT.

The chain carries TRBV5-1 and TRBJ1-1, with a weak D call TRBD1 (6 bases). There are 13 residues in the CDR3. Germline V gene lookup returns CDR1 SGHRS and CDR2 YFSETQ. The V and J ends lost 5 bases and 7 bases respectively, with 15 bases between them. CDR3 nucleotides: TGCGCCAGCAGTCACACCCGGACAGATGAAGCTTTCTTT. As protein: CASSHTRTDEAFF.

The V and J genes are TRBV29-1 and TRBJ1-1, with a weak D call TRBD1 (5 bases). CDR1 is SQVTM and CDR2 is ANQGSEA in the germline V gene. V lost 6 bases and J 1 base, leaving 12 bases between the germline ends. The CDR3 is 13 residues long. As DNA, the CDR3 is TGCAGCGTCGTCAGGGTGACGAACACTGAAGCTTTCTTT. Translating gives CSVVRVTNTEAFF.

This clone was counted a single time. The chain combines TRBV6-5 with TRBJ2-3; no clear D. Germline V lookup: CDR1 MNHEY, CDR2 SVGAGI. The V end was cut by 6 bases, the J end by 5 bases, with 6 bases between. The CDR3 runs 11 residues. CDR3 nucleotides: TGTGCCAGCAGCTTGGGAGATACGCAGTATTTT. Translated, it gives CASSLGDTQYF.

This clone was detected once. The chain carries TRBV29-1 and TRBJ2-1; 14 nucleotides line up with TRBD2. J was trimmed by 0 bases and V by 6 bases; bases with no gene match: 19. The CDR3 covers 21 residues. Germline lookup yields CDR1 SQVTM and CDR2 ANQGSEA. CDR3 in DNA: TGCAGCGTCAAATCCTCGCAAGGGACTAGCGGGGGCCCACTCTCCTACAATGAGCAGTTCTTC. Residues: CSVKSSQGTSGGPLSYNEQFF.

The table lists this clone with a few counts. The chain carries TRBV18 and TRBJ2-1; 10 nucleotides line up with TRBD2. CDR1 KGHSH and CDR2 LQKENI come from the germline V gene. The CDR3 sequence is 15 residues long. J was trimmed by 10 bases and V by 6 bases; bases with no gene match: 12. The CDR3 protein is CASSSRSGGAGEQFF. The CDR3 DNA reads TGTGCCAGCTCGAGCCGCAGCGGGGGGGCCGGGGAGCAGTTCTTC.